Presented here are 19 T cell receptor beta chains from one specimen sequenced in a study of blood T cell repertoires in COVID-19. Profiled with immunoSEQ multiplex PCR; TCRdb holds only in-frame clones, not every one. The sample has tens of thousands of clones; roughly 79% are singletons. The sequenced sample was peripheral blood. Receptor source: a human donor in a cohort sampled during active COVID-19.

The chain links TRBV7-9 to TRBJ2-1; TRBD1 matches at 8 bases. Trimming at V came to 5 bases and at J to 6 bases, leaving 6 bases not matched to a gene. Per germline, CDR1 SEHNR and CDR2 FQNEAQ (reference sequence). There are 14 residues in the CDR3. CDR3 coding DNA: TGTGCCAGCAGCCACAGGGGGGTCCTCAATGAGCAGTTCTTC. This gives the protein CASSHRGVLNEQFF. The full variable domain, completed using reference TRBV7-9 and TRBJ2-1, is DTGVSQNPRHKITKRGQNVTFRCDPISEHNRLYWYRQTLGQGPEFLTYFQNEAQLEKSRLLSDRFSAERPKGSFSTLEIQRTEQGDSAMYLCASSHRGVLNEQFFGPGTRLTVL.

The chain uses TRBV5-6 and TRBJ2-7; 9 bases agree with TRBD1. CDR1 is SGHDT and CDR2 is YYEEEE in the germline V gene. The CDR3 runs to 15 residues. Losses at the gene ends were 4 bases for V and 2 bases for J; bases not matched to a gene: 7. This CDR3 is CASSAAGQGTYEQYF. For the CDR3, the DNA is TGTGCCAGCAGCGCAGCCGGACAGGGGACCTACGAGCAGTACTTC.

This chain links TRBV5-8 with TRBJ1-5; 8 positions match TRBD1. V trimming: 5 bases; J trimming: 4 bases; junction bases outside the gene matches: 5. Germline V gene sequence: CDR1 SGHTS, CDR2 YDEGEE. CDR3 length: 14 amino acids. In DNA form, the CDR3 reads TGTGCCAGCAGTTGGGACAGGAGTAATCAGCCCCAGCATTTT. Residues: CASSWDRSNQPQHF.

V and J are TRBV7-6 and TRBJ2-7; a possible D gene is TRBD2 (5 bases). This CDR3 region has 14 residues. The germline V gene has CDR1 SGHVS and CDR2 FNYEAQ. Trimming left V 5 bases short and J 6 bases short, with 17 bases between. DNA for the CDR3: TGTGCCAGCAGCCCAAGCCCGACTATTGGCGAGCAGTACTTC. It encodes CASSPSPTIGEQYF.

This rearrangement joins TRBV29-1 to TRBJ1-1, with D unresolved. CDR1 is SQVTM and CDR2 is ANQGSEA in the germline V gene. V lost 7 bases and J 4 bases, leaving 13 bases between the germline ends. The CDR3 is made up of 12 amino acids. The CDR3 nucleotides are TGCAGCGATACCGGTTCTGGCACTGAAGCTTTCTTT. Translating gives CSDTGSGTEAFF.

The chain recombines TRBV19 with TRBJ1-5; unclear D gene. This CDR3 comprises 15 residues. Germline CDR1 LNHDA, CDR2 SQIVND (reference sequence). V was trimmed by 3 bases and J by 0 bases, leaving 9 bases between them. The CDR3 region is CASSMVRYSNQPQHF. The CDR3 coding sequence is TGTGCCAGTAGTATGGTCAGGTATAGCAATCAGCCCCAGCATTTT.

This sequence joins TRBV5-1 and TRBJ2-7; perhaps TRBD2 as D (6 bases). Trimming removed 0 bases from V and 3 bases from J, with 7 bases in between. Germline CDR1 SGHRS, CDR2 YFSETQ. The CDR3 has 13 amino acids. CDR3 nucleotides: TGCGCCAGCAGCTTGGGTAGCGGCTACGAGCAGTACTTC. Its translation: CASSLGSGYEQYF.

This chain uses TRBV6-2 or TRBV6-3 with TRBJ1-5; a possible D gene is TRBD1 (6 bases). CDR3 size: 18 residues. Trimming left V 2 bases short and J 5 bases short, with 22 bases between. From germline, CDR1 is MNHEY and CDR2 SVGEGT. The CDR3 DNA reads as TGTGCCAGCAGTTACAAACGACCCGGGGGGCACAGGGATCAGCCCCAGCATTTT. Its translation is CASSYKRPGGHRDQPQHF.

The sample holds one count of this clone. The chain employs TRBV6-6 and TRBJ1-1; no definite D call. V gave up 6 bases and J gave up 4 bases, with 9 bases separating them. Germline V CDR1 and CDR2: MNHNY, SVGAGI (reference sequence). The CDR3 length is 12 residues. The CDR3 sequence is CASRLGGTEAFF. Written as DNA, the CDR3 is TGTGCCAGCAGACTCGGTGGCACTGAAGCTTTCTTT.

This clone occurred a few times. The CDR3 here is CASSQDRGRGYGYTF. CDR3 in DNA: TGCGCCAGCAGCCAGGACAGGGGGCGGGGGTATGGCTACACCTTC. The chain couples TRBV4-3 to TRBJ1-2; 11 nucleotides align to TRBD1. This CDR3 has 15 residues. V gave up 3 bases and J gave up 5 bases; unmatched junction bases: 5. CDR1 and CDR2 from the germline V gene are LGHNA and YSLEER.

The genes are TRBV10-2 and TRBJ1-2, with D hard to call. V shed 1 base and J shed 7 bases, with 10 bases lying between them. Germline assignment: CDR1 WSHSY and CDR2 SAAADI. The CDR3 length is 13 residues. The chain's CDR3 is CASSEFFRGGYTF. In nucleotides, the CDR3 is TGCGCCAGCAGTGAGTTTTTTCGGGGTGGCTACACCTTC.

The CDR3 loop reads CSVEEGRAVKGYTF. As DNA, the CDR3 is TGCAGCGTTGAAGAAGGCAGGGCAGTGAAAGGCTACACCTTC. The genes are TRBV29-1 and TRBJ1-2; D perhaps matches TRBD1 (5 bases). The length of the CDR3 is 14 residues. V lost 0 bases, J lost 8 bases, and 16 bases lay in between. In germline, CDR1 is SQVTM, CDR2 ANQGSEA.

In its sample, this clone was seen a few times. Here the CDR3 DNA reads TGTGCCAGCAGCTTGGGGCCCGGACGGTCGGAGGGAGCTTTCTTT. It codes for CASSLGPGRSEGAFF. V and J are TRBV11-2 and TRBJ1-1, with D possibly TRBD1 on 5 matching bases. The germline V and J ends were trimmed by 3 bases and 10 bases, with 21 bases remaining between them. The CDR3 runs to 15 residues. Germline CDR1 SGHAT, CDR2 FQNNGV.

The V and J genes are TRBV18 and TRBJ1-5; no reliable D call. The germline CDR1 and CDR2 sequences are KGHSH and LQKENI. CDR3 size: 19 residues. V lost 6 bases and J 4 bases, leaving 28 bases between the germline ends. CDR3 residues: CASSPFATSSNSKNQPQHF. The CDR3 bases are TGTGCCAGCTCGCCATTTGCGACAAGCTCAAACTCCAAGAATCAGCCCCAGCATTTT.

V usage is TRBV28 and J usage is TRBJ2-7, with 7 nucleotides matching TRBD1. The CDR3 length is 13 residues. The germline CDR1 and CDR2 sequences are MDHEN and SYDVKM. V lost 5 bases and J lost 7; bases outside the gene matches: 8. The CDR3: CASSPTGPREQYF. For the CDR3, the DNA is TGTGCCAGCAGTCCGACAGGGCCCCGTGAGCAGTACTTC.

The chain carries TRBV19 and TRBJ1-5, with 8 bases fitting TRBD1. Germline V CDR1 and CDR2: LNHDA, SQIVND (reference sequence). This CDR3 is built from 14 residues. V shed 8 bases, J shed 4 bases, and the junction held 7 bases outside the gene matches. CDR3 loop: CASETGGRNQPQHF. The CDR3, as DNA: TGTGCCAGTGAAACAGGGGGTCGGAATCAGCCCCAGCATTTT. Complete variable domain (other parts from reference TRBV19 and TRBJ1-5): DGGITQSPKYLFRKEGQNVTLSCEQNLNHDAMYWYRQDPGQGLRLIYYSQIVNDFQKGDIAEGYSVSREKKESFPLTVTSAQKNPTAFYLCASETGGRNQPQHFGDGTRLSIL.

The chain joins TRBV6-5 to TRBJ1-5, with D unclear. The CDR3 is 13 amino acids. The germline CDR1 and CDR2 sequences are MNHEY and SVGAGI. V was clipped by 4 bases and J by 5 bases, with 9 bases between them. CDR3 in DNA: TGTGCCAGCAGTTGGTCGGCGGATCAGCCCCAGCATTTT. Its protein is CASSWSADQPQHF.

The genes are TRBV6-5 and TRBJ1-6, with 7 bases matching TRBD1. Germline CDR1 MNHEY, CDR2 SVGAGI. The CDR3 contains 13 residues. Unmatched junction bases numbered 4, after V lost 7 bases and J lost 7 bases. The CDR3 loop reads CASKDRPNSPLHF. The CDR3 nucleotides are TGTGCCAGCAAGGACAGGCCCAATTCACCCCTCCACTTT.

This clone was recorded a few times. The chain employs TRBV19 and TRBJ1-4, with D hard to call. There are 12 residues in the CDR3. Germline loops: CDR1 LNHDA, CDR2 SQIVND (reference sequence). Between the trimmed V and J ends, which lost 8 bases and 3 bases, there was a span of 7 bases. CDR3 sequence reads: CASRSANEKLFF. CDR3 DNA sequence: TGTGCCAGTCGATCGGCTAATGAAAAACTGTTTTTT.